The 7 T cell receptor beta chains in this list originate from one sample, sequenced in a study of neurological immune-mediated disorders. One entry per CDR3 protein, called by TCRdb with MiXCR from the 5' RACE reads. The table has tens of thousands of distinct CDR3 sequences, 4.1% seen once. Sequencing was performed on PBMCs. The receptor set was obtained from a man over 45 with multiple sclerosis.

This clonotype was found many times. This chain links TRBV10-2 with TRBJ2-1; 7 bases agree with TRBD2. This CDR3 is 16 amino acids long. The germline CDR1 and CDR2 sequences are WSHSY and SAAADI. The J segment lost 3 bases and the V segment lost 9 bases, leaving 14 bases of the junction unmatched. The CDR3 protein is CASSPGLAENYNEQFF. In DNA, the CDR3 is TGCGCCAGTTCCCCCGGGCTAGCGGAGAACTACAATGAGCAGTTCTTC.

The rearrangement uses TRBV5-1 and TRBJ1-2, with 8 nucleotides matching TRBD1. Germline CDR1 reads SGHRS; CDR2 reads YFSETQ. The CDR3 consists of 13 residues. The V gene end was trimmed by 0 bases and the J gene end by 8 bases; junction bases not matched to a gene: 3. CDR3 region: CASSLDRGSGYTF. The DNA for the CDR3 is TGCGCCAGCAGCTTGGACAGGGGGAGCGGCTACACCTTC.

This clonotype was counted ten times or more. V gene TRBV7-9 combines with J gene TRBJ2-3, with TRBD2 identical over 7 bases. This CDR3 comprises 17 residues. The germline V gene has CDR1 SEHNR and CDR2 FQNEAQ (reference sequence). V was clipped by 3 bases and J by 2 bases; unmatched bases: 11. DNA of the CDR3: TGTGCCAGCAGCTTTCGATTAAGCGGGATTTTCACAGATACGCAGTATTTT. This codes for CASSFRLSGIFTDTQYF.

In this sample, this clonotype turned up many times. The chain couples TRBV20-1 to TRBJ2-5, with TRBD2 identical over 11 bases. CDR1 is DFQATT, CDR2 SNEGSKA, per germline (reference sequence). CDR3 length: 16 amino acids. Losses at the gene ends were 0 bases for V and 1 base for J; bases not matched to a gene: 4. Here the CDR3 DNA reads TGCAGTGCTAGAGATCTAGCGGGGGGTCCCCAAGAGACCCAGTACTTC. Amino acid sequence: CSARDLAGGPQETQYF.

This clonotype has ten or more counts. The rearrangement uses TRBV9 and TRBJ2-3, with D possibly matching TRBD2 (6 bases). Germline V gene lookup returns CDR1 SGDLS and CDR2 YYNGEE. V was trimmed by 0 bases and J by 1 base, leaving 9 bases between them. The CDR3 is 15 amino acids. The CDR3, as DNA: TGTGCCAGCAGCGTAGGGCGGGGTCGCACAGATACGCAGTATTTT. Encoded protein: CASSVGRGRTDTQYF.

This clonotype showed up many times. CDR3 sequence reads: CAISEPGTANTGELFF. Written as DNA, the CDR3 is TGTGCCATCAGTGAGCCCGGGACAGCGAACACCGGGGAGCTGTTTTTT. The chain employs TRBV10-3 and TRBJ2-2, with 7 bases identical to TRBD1. V was pared by 2 bases and J by 0 bases, with 3 bases of the junction left unmatched. Per germline, CDR1 ENHRY and CDR2 SYGVKD. The CDR3 totals 16 residues.

This clonotype was seen ten or more times. This chain joins TRBV7-6 and TRBJ2-1; D is possibly TRBD2 (6 bases). Germline assignment: CDR1 SGHVS and CDR2 FNYEAQ. The CDR3 runs 16 residues. The germline V and J ends were trimmed by 3 bases and 0 bases, with 12 bases remaining between them. CDR3 DNA sequence: TGTGCCAGCAGCTTTAGCGGCGCAAGCTCCTACAATGAGCAGTTCTTC. Translation: CASSFSGASSYNEQFF.